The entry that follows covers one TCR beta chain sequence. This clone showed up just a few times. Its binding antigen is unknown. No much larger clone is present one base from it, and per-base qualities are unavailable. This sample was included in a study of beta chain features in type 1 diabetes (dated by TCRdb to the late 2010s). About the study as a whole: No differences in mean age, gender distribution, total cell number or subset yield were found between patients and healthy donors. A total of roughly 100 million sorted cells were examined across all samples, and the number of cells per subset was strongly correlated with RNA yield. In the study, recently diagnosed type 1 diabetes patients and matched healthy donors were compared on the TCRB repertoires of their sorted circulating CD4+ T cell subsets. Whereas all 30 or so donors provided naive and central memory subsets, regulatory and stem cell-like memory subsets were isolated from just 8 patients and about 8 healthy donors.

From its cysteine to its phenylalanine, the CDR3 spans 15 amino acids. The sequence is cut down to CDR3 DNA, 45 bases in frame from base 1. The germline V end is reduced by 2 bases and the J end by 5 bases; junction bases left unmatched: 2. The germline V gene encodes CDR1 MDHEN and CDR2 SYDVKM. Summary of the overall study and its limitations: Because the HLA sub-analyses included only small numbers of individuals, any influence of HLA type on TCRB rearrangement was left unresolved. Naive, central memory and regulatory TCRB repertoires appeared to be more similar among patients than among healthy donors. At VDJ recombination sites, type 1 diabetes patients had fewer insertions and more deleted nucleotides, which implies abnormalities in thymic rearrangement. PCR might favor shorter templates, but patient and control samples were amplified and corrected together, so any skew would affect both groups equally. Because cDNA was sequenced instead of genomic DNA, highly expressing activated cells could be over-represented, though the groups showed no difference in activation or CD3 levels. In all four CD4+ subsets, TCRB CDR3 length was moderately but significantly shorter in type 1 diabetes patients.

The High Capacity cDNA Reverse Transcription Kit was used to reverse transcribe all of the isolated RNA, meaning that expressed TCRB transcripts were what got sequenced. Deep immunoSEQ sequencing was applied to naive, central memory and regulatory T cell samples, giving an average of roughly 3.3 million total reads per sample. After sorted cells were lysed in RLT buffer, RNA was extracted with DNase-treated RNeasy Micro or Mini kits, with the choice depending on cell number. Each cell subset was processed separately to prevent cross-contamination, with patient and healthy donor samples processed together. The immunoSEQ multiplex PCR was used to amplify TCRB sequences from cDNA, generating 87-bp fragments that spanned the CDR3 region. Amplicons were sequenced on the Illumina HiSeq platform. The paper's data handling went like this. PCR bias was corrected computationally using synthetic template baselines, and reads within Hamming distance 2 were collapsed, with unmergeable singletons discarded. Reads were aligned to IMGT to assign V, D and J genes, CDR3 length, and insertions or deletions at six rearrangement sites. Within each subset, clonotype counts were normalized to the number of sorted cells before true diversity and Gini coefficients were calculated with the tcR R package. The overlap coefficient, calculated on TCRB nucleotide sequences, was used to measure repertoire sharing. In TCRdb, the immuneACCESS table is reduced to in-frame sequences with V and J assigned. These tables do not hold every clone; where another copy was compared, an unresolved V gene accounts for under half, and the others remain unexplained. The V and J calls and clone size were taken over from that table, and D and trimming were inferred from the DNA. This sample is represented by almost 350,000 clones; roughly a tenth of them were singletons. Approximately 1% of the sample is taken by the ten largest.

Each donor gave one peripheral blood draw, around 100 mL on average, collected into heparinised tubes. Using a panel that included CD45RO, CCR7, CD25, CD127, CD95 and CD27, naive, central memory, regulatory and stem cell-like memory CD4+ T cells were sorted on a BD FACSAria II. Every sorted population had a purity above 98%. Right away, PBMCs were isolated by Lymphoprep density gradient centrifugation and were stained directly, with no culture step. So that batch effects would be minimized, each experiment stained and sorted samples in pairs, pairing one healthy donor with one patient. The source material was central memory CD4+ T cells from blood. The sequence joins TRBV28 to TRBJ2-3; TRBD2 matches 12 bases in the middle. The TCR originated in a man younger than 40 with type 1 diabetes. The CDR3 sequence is CASSLTSGGRDTQYF. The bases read TGTGCCAGCAGTTTAACTAGCGGGGGGAGAGATACGCAGTATTTT.